Each of the 5 T cell receptor beta chains below was sequenced from the same sample in a study of T-cell reconstitution after alpha-beta-depleted transplantation in children. A library of TCRbeta sequences, prepared with unique molecular identifiers, was generated. TCRdb fed the PCR reads into MiXCR, producing one record per CDR3 protein. The sample consists of about 640,000 distinct CDR3 sequences, roughly 15% of them appearing once. Sequencing was performed on PBMCs from the stem cell graft donor, taken from the stem cell graft. These receptor sequences come from a human donor who donated a stem cell graft to a child with acute myeloid leukemia.

This clonotype was observed a handful of times. The chain employs TRBV5-1 and TRBJ2-6, with D possibly matching TRBD1 (5 bases). Germline CDR1 is SGHRS and CDR2 is YFSETQ. Trimming pared 0 bases from V and 2 bases from J, leaving 9 bases between. This CDR3 is built from 16 residues. The CDR3 region has the DNA TGCGCCAGCAGCTTGGTAAGGGGTACTGGGGCCAACGTCCTGACTTTC. Protein: CASSLVRGTGANVLTF. The variable domain in full, with the rest retrieved from reference TRBV5-1 and TRBJ2-6, is KAGVTQTPRYLIKTRGQQVTLSCSPISGHRSVSWYQQTPGQGLQFLFEYFSETQRNKGNFPGRFSGRQFSNSRSEMNVSTLELGDSALYLCASSLVRGTGANVLTFGAGSRLTVL.

This clonotype has only a few counts. This sequence joins TRBV29-1 and TRBJ1-4; no reliable D call. CDR1 is SQVTM and CDR2 is ANQGSEA in the germline V gene. CDR3 size: 16 residues. V dropped 0 bases and J dropped 12 bases, with 23 bases sitting between them. DNA of the CDR3: TGCAGCGTTGAAGATTGGTCAGGTGACGAGCTCGGGGAACTGTTTTTT. This translates into CSVEDWSGDELGELFF.

In its sample, this clonotype was seen a few times. The CDR3 region has the DNA TGCAGTGCCCTTCGGACAGGGCTCTACGAGCAGTACGTC. It specifies CSALRTGLYEQYV. This chain links TRBV20-1 with TRBJ2-7, with 8 bases fitting TRBD1. The V gene's germline CDR1 is DFQATT and CDR2 SNEGSKA (reference sequence). This CDR3 has 13 amino acids. Unmatched junction bases numbered 7, after V lost 6 bases and J lost 3 bases.

This clonotype was seen repeatedly, ten times or more. V gene TRBV20-1 combines with J gene TRBJ2-5, with TRBD1 matching over 11 bases. Trimming cost V 5 bases and J 2 bases; bases outside gene matches: 4. The germline V gene has CDR1 DFQATT and CDR2 SNEGSKA (reference sequence). This CDR3 comprises 14 residues. The CDR3 DNA reads TGCAGTGCTGGGACAGGGGGGGTGCAAGAGACCCAGTACTTC. Translating gives CSAGTGGVQETQYF.

At least ten counts were recorded for this clonotype. V is TRBV4-3 and J is TRBJ2-7; D is perhaps TRBD2 (6 bases). V gave up 2 bases and J gave up 2 bases, with 13 bases separating them. The CDR3 consists of 15 residues. The germline gives CDR1 LGHNA, CDR2 YSLEER. Here the CDR3 DNA reads TGCGCCAGCAGCCAATCGGAGGGCAGGCCCTACGAGCAGTACTTC. It encodes CASSQSEGRPYEQYF.